These T cell receptor beta chains were read from a single sample in a study of neurological immune-mediated disorders. One entry per CDR3 protein, called by TCRdb with MiXCR from the 5' RACE reads. The table records some 49,000 distinct CDR3 sequences, around 13% of them present only once. Specimen: PBMCs. These receptors were collected from a male donor with HTLV-1-associated myelopathy (HAM/TSP). Both conserved end residues are part of each CDR3. Fields, in order: D gene, V gene, J gene, clone size, CDR3 protein, CDR3 DNA. The D gene is left open where the match is weak. Some rows have no size entry. The others give once, few or many, or a class for an expanded clone.

>NA|TRBV7-2|TRBJ2-1|many
CASSLGRTGTLNEQFF
TGTGCCAGCAGCTTAGGAAGAACCGGGACTCTCAATGAGCAGTTCTTC
>NA|TRBV6-5|TRBJ1-5|many
CASSWGPDQPQHF
TGTGCCAGCAGTTGGGGCCCTGATCAGCCCCAGCATTTT
>TRBD1|TRBV20-1|TRBJ1-5|many
CSARGGINQPQHF
TGCAGTGCCAGGGGGGGGATCAATCAGCCCCAGCATTTT
>NA|TRBV12-3/TRBV12-4|TRBJ1-5|many
CASSLIEDQPQHF
TGTGCCAGCAGTTTAATTGAGGATCAGCCCCAGCATTTT
>NA|TRBV20-1|TRBJ2-3|NA
CSARDTGSTQYF
TGCAGTGCTAGAGATACAGGATCCACGCAGTATTTT
>TRBD1|TRBV6-6|TRBJ1-1|many
CASTQTGRAEAFF
TGTGCCAGCACCCAGACAGGGAGAGCTGAAGCTTTCTTT
>NA|TRBV29-1|TRBJ1-1|NA
CSVAAWGNTVAFF
TGCAGCGTTGCCGCTTGGGGTAACACTGTAGCTTTCTTT
>NA|TRBV5-1|TRBJ1-2|many
CASSRGGDPPYGYTF
TGCGCCAGCAGCCGGGGGGGGGATCCGCCCTATGGCTACACCTTC
>TRBD1|TRBV20-1|TRBJ1-2|NA
CSARGDRGRGYYGYTF
TGCAGTGCTAGGGGGGACAGGGGGCGTGGATACTATGGCTACACCTTC
>TRBD2|TRBV20-1|TRBJ2-1|many
CSARASGGTEQFF
TGCAGTGCTCGCGCTAGCGGGGGGACCGAGCAGTTCTTC
>NA|TRBV7-2|TRBJ1-1|many
CASSFDRVGSGFF
TGTGCCAGCAGCTTTGACAGAGTCGGTTCGGGTTTCTTT
>NA|TRBV29-1|TRBJ2-3|many
CSVESSESTDTQYF
TGCAGCGTTGAATCCAGCGAGAGCACAGATACGCAGTATTTT
>TRBD2|TRBV5-1|TRBJ2-7|many
CASKREGPSSYEQYF
TGCGCCAGCAAGCGGGAAGGTCCTAGCTCCTACGAGCAGTACTTC
>NA|TRBV11-2|TRBJ2-5|many
CASSSNIWETQYF
TGTGCCAGCAGCTCGAATATTTGGGAGACCCAGTACTTC
>TRBD2|TRBV7-2|TRBJ2-3|medium-sized
CASRRRGGTSGGTDTQYF
TGTGCCAGCAGACGGAGGGGGGGGACTAGCGGGGGCACAGATACGCAGTATTTT
>NA|TRBV29-1|TRBJ1-2|many
CSVAGMGYTF
TGCAGCGTTGCGGGTATGGGCTACACCTTC
>NA|TRBV7-2|TRBJ2-2|many
CASSSGLMGYGELFF
TGTGCCAGCAGCTCGGGTTTGATGGGGTACGGGGAGCTGTTTTTT
>NA|TRBV20-1|TRBJ2-2|many
CSAIRTSNTGELFF
TGCAGTGCTATAAGGACATCTAACACCGGGGAGCTGTTTTTT
>TRBD2|TRBV5-4|TRBJ2-2|many
CASSLSQAGVNTGELFF
TGTGCCAGCAGCTTGTCCCAGGCGGGGGTGAACACCGGGGAGCTGTTTTTT
>NA|TRBV7-2|TRBJ1-2|many
CASSLGGSYGYTF
TGTGCCAGCAGCTTAGGAGGGTCCTATGGCTACACCTTC
>TRBD2|TRBV5-1|TRBJ2-1|many
CASSAAGITYNEQFF
TGCGCCAGCAGCGCAGCGGGGATCACCTACAATGAGCAGTTCTTC
>NA|TRBV7-2|TRBJ2-7|many
CASSSRAARKYF
TGTGCCAGCAGCTCCCGGGCCGCCCGGAAGTACTTC
>NA|TRBV20-1|TRBJ2-7|many
CSARDIRRGGEQYF
TGCAGTGCTAGAGATATTCGACGGGGCGGCGAGCAGTACTTC
>NA|TRBV27|TRBJ1-4|few
CASSLRRARQPNEKLFF
TGTGCCAGCAGTTTAAGGAGAGCGCGGCAGCCAAATGAAAAACTGTTTTTT
>NA|TRBV7-9|TRBJ2-5|NA
CSSSLGGDAETQYF
TGTTCCAGCAGCTTAGGAGGTGACGCGGAGACCCAGTACTTC
>NA|TRBV28|TRBJ1-1|many
CASSLFGFKGGKGTEAFF
TGTGCCAGCAGTTTATTTGGTTTCAAAGGGGGGAAAGGCACTGAAGCTTTCTTT